This T cell receptor (beta chain) was documented in a study of blood T cell repertoires in COVID-19 (dated by TCRdb to the early 2020s). Turning to the overall study: Samples from collaborators originated in the United States, Italy and Spain and spanned both the acute and convalescent phases of COVID-19. The material from the prospective study consisted of cDNA or gDNA derived from T cells, B-cell-depleted T cells, or PBMCs. Deeply sampled blood TCRbeta repertoires from subjects exposed to, actively infected with, or recovered from COVID-19 were included in the dataset. The repertoires were released in a freely available public database intended as a resource for research on the immune response to SARS-CoV-2. The samples were drawn from two sources: the first 160 participants of the ongoing ImmuneRACE study, and 1,254 subjects contributed by 6 global collaborators. Nearly every sample came with metadata listing a de-identified subject ID, COVID-19 status, age in years and sex. Where available, HLA class I and class II types were taken from metadata supplied by the sample provider and were not determined by assay-based typing.

In Seattle, one collaborating source enrolled patients while the infection was active and tracked those patients longitudinally over the course of disease. Each collaborating institution followed its own protocols to collect whole blood in K2EDTA tubes. For TCRbeta analysis, collaborator samples were shipped as frozen whole blood, as isolated PBMCs, or as DNA extracted from either sample type. Trimmed from V: 2 bases; trimmed from J: 0 bases; junction bases lacking a gene match: 9. The germline V gene yields SGHTA for CDR1 and FQGTGA for CDR2. The CDR3, cysteine through phenylalanine, is 18 amino acids long. The read is trimmed to its CDR3 DNA, 54 bases read in frame from base 1. What the research found in general, with its limitations: The quantity of clinical and demographic metadata differed by source and by participant and was supplied without curation.

A word on this clone: Which antigen it targets is not known. Per-nucleotide qualities are absent, and no much larger clonotype sits a single base away.

TCRbeta CDR3 regions were amplified from genomic DNA by means of the immunoSEQ Assay, a bias-controlled multiplex PCR. Under the source paper's analysis protocol: The number of nucleated cells in each sample was estimated by amplification of reference gene primers within the assay. Sequence reads were collapsed and filtered to measure the absolute abundance of every unique TCRbeta CDR3 rearrangement. For each sample, productive Simpson clonality was calculated by taking the square root of Simpson's diversity index across productive rearrangements. TCRdb's version of the immuneACCESS table is confined to in-frame rearrangements and falls short of the full clone set. An unresolved V gene accounts for under half of the shortfall where checked; the remainder is of unknown origin. V and J calls and clone size are given by that table; D and trimming were obtained from the DNA. The sample table records roughly 410,000 clones; roughly 86% of these occur just once. About 2.1% of the sample goes to the ten largest clones.

This TCR came from a woman between 55 and 75 years old with COVID-19, enrolled during active disease. Sequencing was carried out using peripheral blood. The chain joins TRBV7-3 to TRBJ2-2, and TRBD2 aligns with 7 junction nucleotides. The CDR3 has the sequence CASSLRPLAETNTGELFF. The DNA sequence is TGTGCCAGCAGCTTACGACCGCTAGCGGAGACGAACACCGGGGAGCTGTTTTTT.